This TCR beta chain appears in the sequencing data of a study of somatic mutations in cytotoxic T cells in rheumatoid arthritis. Study as a whole: T-cell populations stained with V beta antibodies were in some cases flow-sorted at nearly 100% purity, including V beta1+ cells that were sequenced for TCRB. Overall study findings and caveats: Nobody had found out which antigens the expanded CD8+ clones targeted. Per patient, the largest CD8+ clone was found to exceed 20% of CD8+ cells in about an eighth of the roughly 60 cases.

Original methodology: Rarely, patient CD8+ clones larger than 1% corresponded to published virus-specific TCRB sequences. Measured with immunoSEQ multiplex PCR; TCRdb has only the in-frame clones, and not every one. Clone size and the V and J calls come from that table; the DNA yielded D and trimming. The sample records more than 12,000 clones, roughly 72% being singletons. Comment on this clone: Its matching antigen is unknown.

The receptor's source is an adult with rheumatoid arthritis. The sample consisted of CD8+ T cells sorted from blood.

CDR3 DNA: TGCGCCAGCAGCTTGGTTGCTCTCACCGGGGAGCTGTTTTTT. Its translation is CASSLVALTGELFF. The chain has TRBV5-1 and TRBJ2-2; no reliable D call. Germline CDR1 SGHRS, CDR2 YFSETQ. The V gene lost 0 bases and the J gene lost 4 bases, with 7 bases spanning the gap. This CDR3 comprises 14 residues.